These T cell receptor beta chains were read from a single sample in a study of cytomegalovirus exposure and HLA in healthy donors. TCRdb's table, derived via immunoSEQ multiplex PCR, lists solely in-frame clones and lacks some. The sample includes 99,000 or so clones, around 63% of them seen just once. Specimen: PBMCs. Every receptor here comes from a man aged 25-45 years in good health and CMV-seronegative. Both conserved end residues are part of each CDR3. D genes are given only for firm matches. Clone size, where shown, is once, few, many, or a class for clones that have expanded.

TRBJ2-3 | TRBD2 | - | TRBV7-2 | CASSLDPAGEGDTQYF | TGTGCCAGCAGCTTAGATCCAGCGGGAGAGGGTGATACGCAGTATTTT
TRBJ2-5 | - | - | TRBV18 | CASSRLTGKEGQYF | TGTGCCAGCTCACGCCTGACCGGGAAAGAAGGCCAGTACTTC
TRBJ2-7 | - | - | TRBV5-5 | CASSGRGAGYEQYF | TGTGCCAGCAGCGGAAGGGGCGCCGGCTACGAGCAGTACTTC
TRBJ2-3 | TRBD1 | few | TRBV28 | CASSFGTGSTDTQYF | TGTGCCAGCAGTTTCGGGACAGGCAGCACAGATACGCAGTATTTT
TRBJ2-1 | - | - | TRBV5-1 | CASSLVADNEQFF | TGCGCCAGCAGCTTGGTGGCGGACAATGAGCAGTTCTTC
TRBJ2-7 | TRBD2 | - | TRBV28 | CASSSPGASGSREQYF | TGTGCCAGCAGTTCACCCGGCGCTAGCGGGAGCCGCGAGCAGTACTTC
TRBJ2-7 | TRBD1 | - | TRBV6-5 | CASSYSAGGFYEQYF | TGTGCCAGCAGTTACTCAGCAGGGGGCTTCTACGAGCAGTACTTC
TRBJ1-4 | TRBD1 | few | TRBV11-2 | CASSLGPDRVEKLFF | TGTGCCAGCAGCTTAGGCCCGGACAGGGTTGAAAAACTGTTTTTT
TRBJ2-2 | - | - | TRBV18 | CASSPWGGNTGELFF | TGTGCCAGCTCACCATGGGGAGGGAACACCGGGGAGCTGTTTTTT
TRBJ2-7 | - | few | TRBV7-2 | CASSLVGGGEQYF | TGTGCCAGCAGCTTAGTGGGAGGAGGCGAGCAGTACTTC
TRBJ2-1 | TRBD2 | - | TRBV7-3 | CASSWQGGSIDNEQFF | TGTGCCAGCAGCTGGCAGGGAGGGAGTATCGACAATGAGCAGTTCTTC
TRBJ1-2 | - | - | TRBV5-4 | CASSSGVSGGYTF | TGTGCCAGCAGCTCAGGGGTGTCCGGTGGCTACACCTTC
TRBJ1-1 | TRBD1 | - | TRBV5-6 | CASSFGTEVVNTEAFF | TGTGCCAGCAGCTTCGGGACAGAGGTAGTGAACACTGAAGCTTTCTTT
TRBJ2-5 | - | - | TRBV6-5 | CASTNSQGRETQYF | TGTGCCAGCACTAATTCGCAGGGGCGGGAGACCCAGTACTTC
TRBJ1-1 | TRBD1 | - | TRBV6-5 | CASSFTGDTEAFF | TGTGCCAGCAGTTTTACAGGGGACACTGAAGCTTTCTTT
TRBJ2-5 | - | - | TRBV29-1 | CSVGRGPAQETQYF | TGCAGCGTTGGGCGGGGCCCGGCCCAAGAGACCCAGTACTTC
TRBJ2-2 | - | - | TRBV27 | CASSLSENTGELFF | TGTGCCAGCAGTTTGAGTGAGAACACCGGGGAGCTGTTTTTT
TRBJ1-6 | - | few | TRBV6-1 | CASIGQNNSPLHF | TGTGCCAGCATTGGACAGAATAATTCACCCCTCCACTTT
TRBJ2-3 | - | - | TRBV2 | CASSLASSTDTQYF | TGTGCCAGCAGTCTAGCGTCAAGCACAGATACGCAGTATTTT
TRBJ2-7 | TRBD2 | - | TRBV15 | CATSSPATSVPSTAYEQYF | TGTGCCACCAGCAGTCCGGCGACTAGCGTACCTTCGACCGCCTACGAGCAGTACTTC
TRBJ2-5 | TRBD2 | - | TRBV2 | CASSEGLAGSQETQYF | TGTGCCAGCAGTGAAGGGCTAGCGGGGTCCCAAGAGACCCAGTACTTC
TRBJ1-1 | - | - | TRBV5-1 | CASSPQGGETEAFF | TGCGCCAGCAGCCCGCAGGGCGGAGAGACTGAAGCTTTCTTT
TRBJ2-2 | TRBD2 | - | TRBV11-1 | CASSFPRTSGSVDTGELFF | TGTGCCAGCAGCTTCCCCAGGACTAGCGGGAGCGTGGACACCGGGGAGCTGTTTTTT
TRBJ2-3 | TRBD2 | few | TRBV5-6 | CASSFFLAEGTTDTQYF | TGTGCCAGCAGCTTTTTTCTAGCGGAGGGGACCACAGATACGCAGTATTTT
TRBJ2-7 | - | - | TRBV6-1 | CASSEGTADLYEQYF | TGTGCCAGCAGTGAAGGAACAGCAGATCTGTACGAGCAGTACTTC
TRBJ1-1 | - | - | TRBV30 | CAWSVGQGNTEAFF | TGTGCCTGGAGTGTAGGTCAGGGGAACACTGAAGCTTTCTTT
TRBJ2-7 | - | - | TRBV5-1 | CASSLGAGEQYF | TGCGCCAGCAGCCTTGGGGCCGGGGAGCAGTACTTC
TRBJ2-2 | TRBD1 | - | TRBV5-4 | CASSLDRDSTGELFF | TGTGCCAGCAGCCTGGACAGGGATAGCACCGGGGAGCTGTTTTTT
TRBJ2-5 | TRBD2 | - | TRBV7-2 | CASSLEGPSGSKTQYF | TGTGCCAGCAGCTTAGAAGGTCCTAGCGGGTCCAAGACCCAGTACTTC
TRBJ1-2 | - | once | TRBV6-5 | CASSEGAPDYGYTF | TGTGCCAGCAGCGAAGGAGCCCCTGACTATGGCTACACCTTC
TRBJ2-5 | TRBD2 | - | TRBV28 | CASSPSGRYQETQYF | TGTGCCAGCAGTCCTAGCGGGAGGTATCAAGAGACCCAGTACTTC
TRBJ2-1 | TRBD2 | - | TRBV19 | CASRGWLAGDVEQFF | TGTGCCAGTAGAGGGTGGCTAGCGGGAGACGTTGAGCAGTTCTTC
TRBJ2-5 | TRBD1 | - | TRBV9 | CASSPHSGQVETQYF | TGTGCCAGCAGCCCACACTCGGGACAGGTGGAGACCCAGTACTTC
TRBJ2-7 | TRBD1 | - | TRBV4-1 | CASSLRLDRDDEQYF | TGCGCCAGCAGCCTCAGATTGGACAGGGATGACGAGCAGTACTTC
TRBJ2-7 | TRBD2 | - | TRBV6-1 | CASRRTSGNYYEQYF | TGTGCCAGCAGGAGGACTAGCGGGAATTACTACGAGCAGTACTTC
TRBJ2-1 | TRBD1 | few | TRBV27 | CASSRQGARNEQFF | TGTGCCAGCAGTAGACAGGGGGCCAGGAATGAGCAGTTCTTC
TRBJ1-1 | TRBD1 | - | TRBV7-8 | CASSQDRWNTEAFF | TGTGCCAGCAGTCAGGACAGGTGGAACACTGAAGCTTTCTTT
TRBJ2-1 | TRBD1 | - | TRBV28 | CASGTGGSSYNEQFF | TGTGCCAGCGGAACAGGGGGCAGCTCCTACAATGAGCAGTTCTTC
TRBJ2-7 | TRBD1 | - | TRBV7-9 | CASSLGPTGTGGIDF | TGTGCCAGCAGCTTAGGGCCCACCGGGACAGGGGGTATAGACTTC
TRBJ1-2 | - | few | TRBV19 | CASSAIRVGYTF | TGTGCCAGTAGTGCCATCAGGGTGGGCTACACCTTC
TRBJ1-2 | TRBD1 | - | TRBV7-2 | CASSPDRARGYTF | TGTGCCAGCAGCCCTGACAGGGCTCGGGGCTACACCTTC
TRBJ2-5 | TRBD1 | - | TRBV5-6 | CASSLRTGGVETQYF | TGTGCCAGCAGCTTGAGGACAGGGGGCGTGGAGACCCAGTACTTC
TRBJ1-1 | - | - | TRBV30 | CASTLGTPGYGTEAFF | TGTGCCTCGACGCTCGGGACTCCGGGGTATGGCACTGAAGCTTTCTTT
TRBJ2-1 | TRBD2 | - | TRBV5-6 | CASSSAGGRTNEQFF | TGTGCCAGCAGCTCGGCGGGAGGGCGGACCAATGAGCAGTTCTTC
TRBJ2-3 | - | - | TRBV11-1 | CASSLSLAQVTQYF | TGTGCCAGCAGCTTAAGTCTAGCCCAGGTCACGCAGTATTTT